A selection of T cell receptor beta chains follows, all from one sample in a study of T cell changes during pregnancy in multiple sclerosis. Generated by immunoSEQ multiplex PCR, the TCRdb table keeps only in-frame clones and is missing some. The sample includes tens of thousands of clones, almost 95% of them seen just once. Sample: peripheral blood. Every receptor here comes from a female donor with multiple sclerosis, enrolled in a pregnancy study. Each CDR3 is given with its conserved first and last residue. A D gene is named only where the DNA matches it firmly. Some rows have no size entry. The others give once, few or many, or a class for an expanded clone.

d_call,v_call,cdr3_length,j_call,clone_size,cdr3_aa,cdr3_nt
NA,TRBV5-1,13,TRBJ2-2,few,CASSPDQTGELFF,TGCGCCAGCAGCCCAGATCAGACCGGGGAGCTGTTTTTT
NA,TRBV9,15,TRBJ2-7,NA,CASSTKPTDTYEQYF,TGTGCCAGCAGCACTAAACCGACGGACACCTACGAGCAGTACTTC
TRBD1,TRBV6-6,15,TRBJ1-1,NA,CASSNAGTGWTEAFF,TGTGCCAGCAGTAACGCCGGGACAGGGTGGACTGAAGCTTTCTTT
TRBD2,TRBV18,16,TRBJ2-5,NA,CASSPGTSGSLETQYF,TGTGCCAGCTCACCAGGGACTAGCGGGAGTCTGGAGACCCAGTACTTC
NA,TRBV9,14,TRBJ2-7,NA,CASSVGPDSYEQYF,TGTGCCAGCAGCGTAGGGCCAGACTCCTACGAGCAGTACTTC
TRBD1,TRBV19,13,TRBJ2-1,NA,CASRQTGDNEQFF,TGTGCCAGTAGACAGACAGGGGACAATGAGCAGTTCTTC
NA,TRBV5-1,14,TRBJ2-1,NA,CASSPNYSYNEQFF,TGCGCCAGCAGCCCTAACTACTCCTACAATGAGCAGTTCTTC
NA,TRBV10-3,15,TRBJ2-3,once,CAIRTGTRDADTQYF,TGTGCCATCAGAACCGGGACGAGAGATGCAGATACGCAGTATTTT
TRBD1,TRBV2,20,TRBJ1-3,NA,CASRRSGQGANTVTGNTIYF,TGTGCCAGCAGGAGGAGCGGACAGGGGGCGAATACAGTTACTGGAAACACCATATATTTT
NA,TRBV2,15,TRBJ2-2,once,CASSGRSGETGELFF,TGTGCCAGCAGTGGACGTAGCGGAGAGACCGGGGAGCTGTTTTTT